These 25 T cell receptor beta chains were all obtained from the same sample, sequenced in a study of blood T cell repertoires in COVID-19. Only in-frame clones appear in the TCRdb table, and some are missing; sequencing was by immunoSEQ multiplex PCR. The sample lists 200,000 or so clones; 80% to 90% were seen once. Sequencing was carried out using PBMCs or T cells enriched from blood (not recorded which). These receptors were obtained from a woman aged 40 to 49 with acute COVID-19.

The V call is TRBV30, the J call TRBJ2-7; TRBD2 matches 11 bases. This CDR3 is built from 19 residues. CDR1 is GTSNPN, CDR2 SVGIG, per germline (reference sequence). J lost 3 bases, V lost 1 base, and 17 bases had no gene match. This CDR3 is CAWSDLTSGKVGTVYEQYF. DNA of the CDR3: TGTGCCTGGAGTGATTTGACTAGCGGGAAGGTCGGTACAGTCTACGAGCAGTACTTC.

This clone was detected a few times. The chain uses TRBV5-1 and TRBJ1-1, with no clear D. V gave up 3 bases and J gave up 5 bases, with 11 bases separating them. CDR3 length: 13 amino acids. CDR1 SGHRS and CDR2 YFSETQ come from the germline V gene. The CDR3 sequence is CASSSSSGTEAFF. DNA for the CDR3: TGCGCCAGCAGCTCTTCCTCGGGGACTGAAGCTTTCTTT.

This CDR3 reads CASSVSPKGRDSPLHF. Written as DNA, the CDR3 is TGTGCCAGCAGCGTATCCCCCAAGGGGAGGGATTCACCCCTCCACTTT. This chain uses TRBV9 with TRBJ1-6, with TRBD1 as a possible D gene (5 bases). The germline gives CDR1 SGDLS, CDR2 YYNGEE. The CDR3 is 16 residues long. V lost 1 base, J lost 8 bases, and 16 bases lay in between.

The rearrangement uses TRBV18 and TRBJ1-3; perhaps TRBD1 as D (5 bases). The CDR3 runs 14 residues. Trimming took 4 bases from V and 2 from J, leaving 9 bases between them. Germline values: CDR1 KGHSH, CDR2 LQKENI. In nucleotides, the CDR3 is TGTGCCAGCTCACGAAGGGGCCCTGGAAACACCATATATTTT. Its protein is CASSRRGPGNTIYF.

J is TRBJ2-5 and V is TRBV9; D unclear. The V end lost 2 bases, the J end lost 0 bases, and 11 bases lay between the germline ends. In germline, CDR1 is SGDLS, CDR2 YYNGEE. The CDR3 spans 15 residues. The CDR3 nucleotides are TGTGCCAGCAGCGTGGGCAGTACCTACCAAGAGACCCAGTACTTC. This gives the protein CASSVGSTYQETQYF. Filled out from reference TRBV9 and TRBJ2-5, the complete variable domain reads DSGVTQTPKHLITATGQRVTLRCSPRSGDLSVYWYQQSLDQGLQFLIQYYNGEERAKGNILERFSAQQFPDLHSELNLSSLELGDSALYFCASSVGSTYQETQYFGPGTRLLVL.

The CDR3 bases are TGTGCCAGCAGCTTAGAGGGGGGAGGGAGGGAGACCCAGTACTTC. It codes for CASSLEGGGRETQYF. The genes are TRBV7-2 and TRBJ2-5, with D tentatively TRBD2 (7 bases). Deletions cut 1 base from V and 5 bases from J, with 14 bases between. Germline CDR1 and CDR2: SGHTA and FQGNSA. The CDR3 contains 15 residues. The entire variable domain, with the rest obtained from reference TRBV7-2 and TRBJ2-5, is as follows: GAGVSQSPSNKVTEKGKDVELRCDPISGHTALYWYRQSLGQGLEFLIYFQGNSAPDKSGLPSDRFSAERTGGSVSTLTIQRTQQEDSAVYLCASSLEGGGRETQYFGPGTRLLVL.

The J gene is TRBJ2-7, the V gene TRBV7-2; D perhaps matches TRBD2 (6 bases). Germline CDR1 reads SGHTA; CDR2 reads FQGNSA. V was cut by 3 bases and J by 4 bases, with 10 bases left in between. CDR3 length: 13 residues. The CDR3 is CASSFGTYYEQYF. The CDR3 DNA sequence: TGTGCCAGCAGCTTTGGGACTTATTACGAGCAGTACTTC.

The chain joins TRBV28 to TRBJ2-1; 8 bases match TRBD2. The CDR3 is made up of 15 amino acids. Germline CDR1 is MDHEN and CDR2 is SYDVKM. V was clipped by 4 bases and J by 6 bases; unmatched bases: 8. DNA for the CDR3: TGTGCCAGCAGTTCTCCCGGGACTAGGCCCAATGAGCAGTTCTTC. This gives the protein CASSSPGTRPNEQFF. The variable domain in full, completed from reference TRBV28 and TRBJ2-1, reads DVKVTQSSRYLVKRTGEKVFLECVQDMDHENMFWYRQDPGLGLRLIYFSYDVKMKEKGDIPEGYSVSREKKERFSLILESASTNQTSMYLCASSSPGTRPNEQFFGPGTRLTVL.

This chain connects TRBV7-6 to TRBJ2-6; TRBD1 agrees at 8 bases. The length of the CDR3 is 15 residues. Trimming cost V 6 bases and J 5 bases; bases outside gene matches: 6. Germline CDR1 is SGHVS and CDR2 is FNYEAQ. CDR3 protein: CASSPQGARANVLTF. DNA of the CDR3: TGTGCCAGCAGTCCTCAGGGGGCCAGGGCCAACGTCCTGACTTTC.

The chain carries TRBV6-5 and TRBJ2-7, with D perhaps TRBD1 (5 bases). Germline V gene sequence: CDR1 MNHEY, CDR2 SVGAGI. V was cut by 7 bases and J by 6 bases, with 13 bases left in between. The CDR3 contains 12 residues. Here the CDR3 DNA reads TGTGCCAGCATACAGGATCCTCGCGAGCAGTACTTC. It codes for CASIQDPREQYF.

This clone has only one observation. The CDR3 sequence: CAIKGARDTGELFF. Here the CDR3 DNA reads TGTGCCATAAAGGGAGCCCGGGACACCGGGGAGCTGTTTTTT. This rearrangement joins TRBV28 to TRBJ2-2, with a possible D match to TRBD2 (5 bases). Germline loops: CDR1 MDHEN, CDR2 SYDVKM. The V end was cut by 10 bases, the J end by 3 bases, with 15 bases between. CDR3 length: 14 residues.

The rearrangement joins TRBV2 to TRBJ2-7; D call uncertain. In germline, CDR1 is SNHLY, CDR2 FYNNEI. The CDR3 sequence is 13 residues long. Between the trimmed V and J ends, which lost 3 bases and 3 bases, there was a span of 9 bases. Here the CDR3 reads CASSDSGSYEQYF. The CDR3 DNA reads TGTGCCAGCAGTGATTCCGGTAGCTACGAGCAGTACTTC.

The chain couples TRBV5-5 to TRBJ1-2; a possible D gene is TRBD1 (5 bases). The CDR3 has 12 amino acids. The V end was cut by 0 bases, the J end by 8 bases, with 8 bases between. Germline V gene lookup returns CDR1 SGHKS and CDR2 YYEKEE (reference sequence). CDR3 nucleotide sequence: TGTGCCAGCAGCTTGGGGGGCCGGGGCTACACCTTC. Protein product: CASSLGGRGYTF.

This rearrangement joins TRBV6-6 to TRBJ2-1, with D perhaps TRBD1 (6 bases). The V end lost 6 bases, the J end lost 9 bases, and 12 bases lay between the germline ends. From germline, CDR1 is MNHNY and CDR2 SVGAGI (reference sequence). This CDR3 comprises 12 residues. CDR3 DNA sequence: TGTGCCAGCAGCCTACAGGGAAGTGAGCAGTTCTTC. It specifies CASSLQGSEQFF.

This clone was seen a handful of times. This rearrangement joins TRBV29-1 to TRBJ2-3, with 9 bases fitting TRBD2. V shed 0 bases and J 3 bases; nucleotides not matched to a gene: 1. The CDR3 covers 14 residues. The V gene's germline CDR1 is SQVTM and CDR2 ANQGSEA. CDR3 residues: CSVEEREGTDTQYF. DNA of the CDR3: TGCAGCGTTGAAGAGCGGGAGGGAACAGATACGCAGTATTTT.

The chain recombines TRBV11-3 with TRBJ2-2, with TRBD2 identical over 9 bases. From germline, CDR1 is SGHNT and CDR2 YENEEA. The CDR3 consists of 16 residues. V was pared by 5 bases and J by 4 bases, with 8 bases of the junction left unmatched. The CDR3 bases are TGTGCCAGCAGCCCCGGCCTAGCGGGATTCACCGGGGAGCTGTTTTTT. The encoded protein is CASSPGLAGFTGELFF.

V and J are TRBV5-5 and TRBJ1-6; the match to TRBD1 covers 9 bases. V dropped 1 base and J dropped 7; count of bases not matched to a gene: 6. CDR1 and CDR2 (germline): SGHKS, YYEKEE (reference sequence). The CDR3 covers 16 residues. The CDR3 region is CASSLLDRGSNSPLHF. CDR3 coding DNA: TGTGCCAGCAGCTTGTTGGACAGGGGTTCGAATTCACCCCTCCACTTT.

V is TRBV10-3 and J is TRBJ1-2, with 9 bases aligning to TRBD1. The V and J ends lost 4 bases and 0 bases, in that order; junction bases with no gene match: 12. This CDR3 region has 18 residues. Germline values: CDR1 ENHRY, CDR2 SYGVKD. This CDR3 reads CAISGGGQGTLSNYGYTF. CDR3 in DNA: TGTGCCATCAGTGGTGGGGGACAGGGCACGCTATCTAACTATGGCTACACCTTC.

This rearrangement joins TRBV5-1 to TRBJ1-5; no firm D call. CDR3 length: 15 residues. CDR1 and CDR2 (germline): SGHRS, YFSETQ. Trimming removed 0 bases at V and 3 bases at J, with 10 bases between. CDR3 nucleotide sequence: TGCGCCAGCAGCTTGGACCCCGAGGTCAATCAGCCCCAGCATTTT. It codes for CASSLDPEVNQPQHF.

The chain has TRBV7-6 and TRBJ1-1; TRBD1 matches 11 bases. Germline loops: CDR1 SGHVS, CDR2 FNYEAQ. V shed 1 base and J 4 bases; nucleotides not matched to a gene: 14. The CDR3 sequence is 19 residues long. In DNA form, the CDR3 reads TGTGCCAGCAGCTTAGGGTCTGAGGGACAGGGGGTTTCTGGCACTGAAGCTTTCTTT. This sequence encodes CASSLGSEGQGVSGTEAFF.

This clone was picked up a small number of times. The V gene is TRBV3-1 (or the pseudogene TRBV3-2), the J gene TRBJ1-1; D unclear. V was shortened by 1 base and J by 2 bases, with 8 bases between the two germline ends. CDR1 and CDR2 (germline): LGHDT, YNNKEL (reference sequence). The CDR3 has 14 amino acids. The CDR3 reads CASSQGHSNTEAFF. In nucleotides, the CDR3 is TGTGCCAGCAGCCAAGGACATAGTAACACTGAAGCTTTCTTT.

The genes are TRBV11-3 and TRBJ1-3; D is unclear. Looked up from germline, CDR1 is SGHNT and CDR2 is YENEEA. CDR3 length equals 14 residues. The V end was cut by 2 bases, the J end by 3 bases, with 8 bases between. CDR3 bases: TGTGCCAGCAGCTTAAACCCGGTTGGAAACACCATATATTTT. Translation: CASSLNPVGNTIYF.

This clone was recorded once. V is TRBV7-9 and J is TRBJ2-1; TRBD2 agrees at 9 bases. The germline V gene encodes CDR1 SEHNR and CDR2 FQNEAQ (reference sequence). The V gene end was trimmed by 5 bases and the J gene end by 8 bases; junction bases not matched to a gene: 13. This CDR3 has 16 amino acids. CDR3 region: CASSPQGGRANDEQFF. In nucleotides, the CDR3 is TGTGCCAGCAGCCCCCAGGGCGGGAGGGCCAATGATGAGCAGTTCTTC.

V is TRBV29-1 and J is TRBJ1-1; possibly TRBD1 for D (5 bases). The CDR3 runs to 15 residues. V was pared by 6 bases and J by 7 bases, with 24 bases between. Germline V CDR1 and CDR2: SQVTM, ANQGSEA. Written as DNA, the CDR3 is TGCAGCGTCTATTCCCTCTCCTTGGCAGGGCTTGAAGCTTTCTTT. Protein: CSVYSLSLAGLEAFF.

The J gene is TRBJ2-2, the V gene TRBV9; 8 bases agree with TRBD1. Unmatched junction bases numbered 7, after V lost 0 bases and J lost 6 bases. CDR3 length: 16 residues. The germline CDR1 and CDR2 sequences are SGDLS and YYNGEE. CDR3 bases: TGTGCCAGCAGCGTAGGGGTGGACAGGGTTGCCGGGGAGCTGTTTTTT. Protein product: CASSVGVDRVAGELFF. The full variable domain, with the rest looked up from reference TRBV9 and TRBJ2-2, is DSGVTQTPKHLITATGQRVTLRCSPRSGDLSVYWYQQSLDQGLQFLIQYYNGEERAKGNILERFSAQQFPDLHSELNLSSLELGDSALYFCASSVGVDRVAGELFFGEGSRLTVL.